These 18 T cell receptor beta chains share one sample of origin, sequenced in a study of neoadjuvant nivolumab and ipilimumab in lung cancer. The repertoire was sequenced with immunoSEQ multiplex PCR; TCRdb's copy has only in-frame clones and lacks some. This table has tens of thousands of clones, roughly nine tenths appearing once. The sample in question was peripheral blood, obtained before neoadjuvant nivolumab, alone or with ipilimumab. These TCRs come from an adult with non-small cell lung cancer.

This chain links TRBV5-4 with TRBJ2-7; 7 nucleotides agree with TRBD2. Germline CDR1 is SGHNT and CDR2 is YYREEE (reference sequence). This CDR3 region has 13 residues. The V gene end was trimmed by 0 bases and the J gene end by 4 bases; junction bases not matched to a gene: 1. The CDR3 bases are TGTGCCAGCAGCTTGGGCGGGAGATACGAGCAGTACTTC. Its translation: CASSLGGRYEQYF. Supplemented by reference TRBV5-4 and TRBJ2-7, the full variable domain reads ETGVTQSPTHLIKTRGQQVTLRCSSQSGHNTVSWYQQALGQGPQFIFQYYREEENGRGNFPPRFSGLQFPNYSSELNVNALELDDSALYLCASSLGGRYEQYFGPGTRLTVT.

The chain employs TRBV10-1 and TRBJ2-7, with 13 bases fitting TRBD2. The CDR3 sequence is 15 residues long. Losses at the gene ends were 6 bases for V and 1 base for J; bases not matched to a gene: 3. CDR1 WNHNN and CDR2 SYGVQD come from the germline V gene (reference sequence). CDR3: CASSLLAGGSYEQYF. CDR3 nucleotides: TGCGCCAGCAGCCTACTAGCGGGGGGGTCCTACGAGCAGTACTTC.

The chain is built from TRBV27 and TRBJ2-1, with a possible D match to TRBD2 (6 bases). V lost 3 bases, J lost 4 bases, and 10 bases lay in between. This CDR3 region has 14 residues. CDR1 is MNHEY and CDR2 is SMNVEV in the germline V gene (reference sequence). CDR3 sequence: CASSFRERYNEQFF. The DNA of the CDR3 is TGTGCCAGCAGTTTTCGGGAGAGGTACAATGAGCAGTTCTTC.

This chain links TRBV7-2 with TRBJ2-3, with 8 bases lining up with TRBD2. The V segment lost 4 bases and the J segment 2 bases; nucleotides outside the gene matches: 5. The CDR3 consists of 15 residues. Germline V gene lookup returns CDR1 SGHTA and CDR2 FQGNSA. The CDR3 nucleotides read TGTGCCAGCAGCTCAGGACTAGCAAACACAGATACGCAGTATTTT. It specifies CASSSGLANTDTQYF.

This chain uses TRBV18 with TRBJ2-4; 10 nucleotides line up with TRBD1. Germline CDR1 is KGHSH and CDR2 is LQKENI. The trim removed 3 bases at V and 14 bases at J, leaving 10 bases unmatched. The length of the CDR3 is 14 residues. The CDR3 is CASSPGTGADAEYF. CDR3 coding DNA: TGTGCCAGCTCACCTGGGACAGGGGCCGATGCGGAGTACTTC.

This chain links TRBV4-3 with TRBJ2-7, with D hard to call. This CDR3 is 15 amino acids long. V was trimmed by 3 bases and J by 1 base, leaving 13 bases between them. Germline CDR1 LGHNA, CDR2 YSLEER. DNA for the CDR3: TGCGCCAGCAGCCAGCGTCTTGGGGAATCCTACGAGCAGTACTTC. As protein: CASSQRLGESYEQYF.

The V call is TRBV2, the J call TRBJ2-5; 7 bases align to TRBD1. Germline CDR1 and CDR2: SNHLY and FYNNEI. The CDR3 runs to 14 residues. J was trimmed by 1 base and V by 7 bases; bases with no gene match: 6. The CDR3 region is CASTGDRSQETQYF. In DNA, the CDR3 is TGTGCCAGCACTGGGGACAGATCCCAAGAGACCCAGTACTTC.

The chain uses TRBV7-9 and TRBJ2-5, with a weak D call TRBD1 (5 bases). V was clipped by 3 bases and J by 2 bases, with 16 bases between them. This CDR3 contains 16 residues. Germline V gene data show CDR1 as SEHNR and CDR2 as FQNEAQ (reference sequence). CDR3 region: CASSFITGNPQETQYF. The DNA of the CDR3 is TGTGCCAGCAGCTTTATTACAGGCAACCCTCAAGAGACCCAGTACTTC.

This chain connects TRBV2 to TRBJ1-2, with 11 bases matching TRBD1. Trimming at V came to 4 bases and at J to 6 bases, leaving 7 bases not matched to a gene. CDR1 and CDR2 (germline): SNHLY, FYNNEI. The CDR3 totals 15 residues. The CDR3 sequence: CASSGWTGGGNGYTF. Here the CDR3 DNA reads TGTGCCAGCAGTGGTTGGACAGGGGGCGGTAATGGCTACACCTTC. The whole variable domain, remainder taken from reference TRBV2 and TRBJ1-2, is EPEVTQTPSHQVTQMGQEVILRCVPISNHLYFYWYRQILGQKVEFLVSFYNNEISEKSEIFDDQFSVERPDGSNFTLKIRSTKLEDSAMYFCASSGWTGGGNGYTFGSGTRLTVV.

This clone was observed once. The genes are TRBV5-4 and TRBJ1-1; 7 bases are shared with TRBD1. V was pared by 1 base and J by 6 bases, with 9 bases of the junction left unmatched. Per germline, CDR1 SGHNT and CDR2 YYREEE (reference sequence). The length of the CDR3 is 15 residues. For the CDR3, the DNA is TGTGCCAGCAGCTTGAGACAGGGAGTATGGGCTGAAGCTTTCTTT. Translation: CASSLRQGVWAEAFF.

This chain uses TRBV9 with TRBJ2-5; D unclear. Between the trimmed V and J ends, which lost 1 base and 5 bases, there was a span of 9 bases. CDR1 and CDR2 (germline): SGDLS, YYNGEE. This CDR3 region has 13 residues. The CDR3 sequence: CASSVLWSETQYF. CDR3 sequence (DNA): TGTGCCAGCAGCGTACTCTGGAGTGAGACCCAGTACTTC.

The chain carries TRBV5-1 and TRBJ2-5, with 10 bases lining up with TRBD1. The trim removed 4 bases at V and 4 bases at J, leaving 4 bases unmatched. Germline CDR1 and CDR2: SGHRS and YFSETQ. This CDR3 has 14 residues. CDR3 coding DNA: TGCGCCAGCAGCCTAGGACAGGGGGGAGAGACCCAGTACTTC. This translates into CASSLGQGGETQYF. Full variable domain (remainder filled in from reference TRBV5-1 and TRBJ2-5): KAGVTQTPRYLIKTRGQQVTLSCSPISGHRSVSWYQQTPGQGLQFLFEYFSETQRNKGNFPGRFSGRQFSNSRSEMNVSTLELGDSALYLCASSLGQGGETQYFGPGTRLLVL.

The J gene is TRBJ2-2, the V gene TRBV5-6; D ambiguous. Deletions cut 4 bases from V and 2 bases from J, with 15 bases between. Per germline, CDR1 SGHDT and CDR2 YYEEEE. This CDR3 comprises 16 residues. The DNA for the CDR3 is TGTGCCAGCAGCCCAAGACGCAACGTTAACACCGGGGAGCTGTTTTTT. Protein product: CASSPRRNVNTGELFF.

CDR3 bases: TGTGCCAGCAGCGTCAGACTGGAGGTAGTCACTGAAGCTTTCTTT. It yields the protein CASSVRLEVVTEAFF. The chain combines TRBV5-8 with TRBJ1-1; no firm D call. Per the germline V gene, CDR1 is SGHTS and CDR2 is YDEGEE. The CDR3 totals 15 residues. The V end lost 4 bases, the J end lost 4 bases, and 17 bases lay between the germline ends.

The chain links TRBV7-9 to TRBJ2-3, with D uncertain. Germline loops: CDR1 SEHNR, CDR2 FQNEAQ (reference sequence). The CDR3 is 14 amino acids. Trimming removed 1 base from V and 6 bases from J, with 11 bases in between. The CDR3 loop is CASSLVSRPDTQYF. CDR3 nucleotides: TGTGCCAGCAGCTTAGTGTCCCGCCCGGATACGCAGTATTTT.

The chain has TRBV14 and TRBJ2-7, with a weak D call TRBD2 (6 bases). The germline CDR1 and CDR2 sequences are SGHDN and FVKESK. V lost 4 bases and J 3 bases, leaving 19 bases between the germline ends. This CDR3 is 16 amino acids long. CDR3 bases: TGTGCCAGCAGCCCCTCTCTTTGGACCGGGAGCTACGAGCAGTACTTC. Protein sequence: CASSPSLWTGSYEQYF. The whole variable domain, filled in from reference TRBV14 and TRBJ2-7, reads EAGVTQFPSHSVIEKGQTVTLRCDPISGHDNLYWYRRVMGKEIKFLLHFVKESKQDESGMPNNRFLAERTGGTYSTLKVQPAELEDSGVYFCASSPSLWTGSYEQYFGPGTRLTVT.

This clone was observed a single time. The chain carries TRBV4-3 and TRBJ2-3, with D possibly being TRBD2 (5 bases). The V and J ends lost 0 bases and 0 bases respectively, with 10 bases between them. Per the germline V gene, CDR1 is LGHNA and CDR2 is YSLEER. This CDR3 spans 16 amino acids. Written as DNA, the CDR3 is TGCGCCAGCAGCCAAGATAAGAGGGAAAGCACAGATACGCAGTATTTT. This sequence encodes CASSQDKRESTDTQYF.

The rearrangement uses TRBV27 and TRBJ2-5; a possible D gene is TRBD2 (5 bases). The CDR3 sequence is 13 residues long. Trimming cost V 3 bases and J 2 bases, with 7 bases left between them. Germline values: CDR1 MNHEY, CDR2 SMNVEV (reference sequence). The CDR3 here is CASSFRGQETQYF. For the CDR3, the DNA is TGTGCCAGCAGTTTCCGGGGACAAGAGACCCAGTACTTC.